Shown below are 24 T cell receptor beta chains from a single sample sequenced in a study of blood T cell repertoires in COVID-19. Using immunoSEQ multiplex PCR, the repertoire was profiled, and TCRdb retains in-frame clones only, with some absent. The sample has roughly 54,000 clones, approximately 87% seen once. Input material: peripheral blood. The receptors originated from a woman aged 60-70 years with COVID-19, enrolled during active disease.

The genes are TRBV7-9 and TRBJ2-2, with D possibly being TRBD1 (6 bases). Germline CDR1 and CDR2: SEHNR and FQNEAQ (reference sequence). The CDR3 consists of 15 residues. V gave up 2 bases and J gave up 5 bases, with 12 bases separating them. The CDR3 here is CASSLNRVVTGELFF. The CDR3, as DNA: TGTGCCAGCAGCTTAAACAGGGTTGTGACCGGGGAGCTGTTTTTT.

The chain has TRBV27 and TRBJ2-7; 7 bases align to TRBD2. The V and J ends lost 1 base and 6 bases, in that order; junction bases with no gene match: 3. The germline V gene encodes CDR1 MNHEY and CDR2 SMNVEV (reference sequence). This CDR3 comprises 13 residues. CDR3 protein: CASSLWEGTEQYF. The CDR3 DNA is TGTGCCAGCAGTTTATGGGAGGGTACCGAGCAGTACTTC.

The V and J genes are TRBV28 and TRBJ2-7; 10 bases align to TRBD1. The V and J ends lost 6 bases and 5 bases, in that order; junction bases with no gene match: 10. The CDR3 covers 15 residues. Germline CDR1 and CDR2: MDHEN and SYDVKM. The chain's CDR3 is CASSTSRDRGHEQYF. CDR3 in DNA: TGTGCCAGCAGCACTAGCCGGGACAGGGGACACGAGCAGTACTTC.

The gene calls are TRBV28 and TRBJ1-3; the match to TRBD1 covers 8 bases. The CDR3 covers 15 residues. The trim removed 6 bases at V and 2 bases at J, leaving 6 bases unmatched. Germline CDR1 MDHEN, CDR2 SYDVKM. In DNA form, the CDR3 reads TGTGCCAGCAGCGACCTGACAGGGGCTGGAAACACCATATATTTT. Protein: CASSDLTGAGNTIYF. Filled out from reference TRBV28 and TRBJ1-3, the complete variable domain reads DVKVTQSSRYLVKRTGEKVFLECVQDMDHENMFWYRQDPGLGLRLIYFSYDVKMKEKGDIPEGYSVSREKKERFSLILESASTNQTSMYLCASSDLTGAGNTIYFGEGSWLTVV.

This CDR3 reads CASRYRQGTEQFF. The DNA for the CDR3 is TGTGCCAGCAGATACCGACAGGGTACTGAGCAGTTCTTC. J is TRBJ2-1 and V is TRBV19, with 7 positions matching TRBD1. The CDR3 is made up of 13 amino acids. CDR1 is LNHDA, CDR2 SQIVND, per germline (reference sequence). Trimming took 9 bases from V and 9 from J; bases not matched to a gene: 11.

J is TRBJ1-1 and V is TRBV28, with unresolved D. CDR1 and CDR2 from the germline V gene are MDHEN and SYDVKM. The germline V and J ends were trimmed by 3 bases and 3 bases, with 8 bases remaining between them. This CDR3 spans 13 amino acids. The CDR3 spells CASSFNSDTEAFF. Written as DNA, the CDR3 is TGTGCCAGCAGTTTCAACAGTGACACTGAAGCTTTCTTT.

Here the CDR3 reads CASSTSGRKKTQYF. In nucleotides, the CDR3 is TGCGCCAGCAGTACTAGCGGGAGGAAGAAGACCCAGTACTTC. V is TRBV10-1 and J is TRBJ2-5; 12 bases align to TRBD2. Germline trimming cut 5 bases from V and 6 bases from J; bases unmatched to any gene: 4. The germline gives CDR1 WNHNN, CDR2 SYGVQD (reference sequence). CDR3 length: 14 residues.

The V and J genes are TRBV15 and TRBJ2-7; 7 positions match TRBD2. Unmatched junction bases numbered 12, after V lost 8 bases and J lost 2 bases. Germline CDR1 is LNHNV and CDR2 is YYDKDF (reference sequence). CDR3 length equals 15 residues. CDR3 in DNA: TGTGCCACCTCCAGAGGTCCTAGCGGCACCTACGAGCAGTACTTC. Translating it yields CATSRGPSGTYEQYF.

The chain recombines TRBV6-6 with TRBJ1-2, with 8 bases fitting TRBD1. The CDR3 has 14 amino acids. Germline-derived CDR1 and CDR2 are MNHNY and SVGAGI (reference sequence). With 4 bases clipped from V and 7 bases from J, the junction kept 8 bases outside the gene matches. The CDR3 bases are TGTGCCAGCAGTTCCCCTCAGGGGGCAGGTGGCTACACCTTC. As protein: CASSSPQGAGGYTF.

The CDR3 spells CASSAGTSGINEQFF. CDR3 bases: TGTGCCAGCAGCGCCGGGACTAGCGGGATCAATGAGCAGTTCTTC. The rearrangement joins TRBV9 to TRBJ2-1; 13 nucleotides line up with TRBD2. The germline V gene has CDR1 SGDLS and CDR2 YYNGEE. This CDR3 has 15 residues. The V and J ends lost 3 bases and 6 bases, in that order; junction bases with no gene match: 3.

The V gene is TRBV28, the J gene TRBJ1-5; 7 positions agree with TRBD1. In germline, CDR1 is MDHEN, CDR2 SYDVKM. Trimming removed 6 bases from V and 0 bases from J; junction bases left unmatched: 11. This CDR3 spans 17 amino acids. CDR3 loop: CASSPPGQLYSNQPQHF. DNA for the CDR3: TGTGCCAGCAGCCCACCGGGACAGCTTTATAGCAATCAGCCCCAGCATTTT.

This chain uses TRBV11-2 with TRBJ2-1; TRBD2 matches at 14 bases. Trimming at V came to 5 bases and at J to 7 bases, leaving 7 bases not matched to a gene. The CDR3 covers 16 residues. In germline, CDR1 is SGHAT, CDR2 FQNNGV. CDR3 sequence (DNA): TGTGCCAGCAGCCCGGGACTAGCGGGAGTGCGGAATGAGCAGTTCTTC. It encodes CASSPGLAGVRNEQFF.

The V and J genes are TRBV6-6 and TRBJ2-3; 7 nucleotides agree with TRBD1. The J segment lost 7 bases and the V segment lost 4 bases, leaving 14 bases of the junction unmatched. Germline V gene data show CDR1 as MNHNY and CDR2 as SVGAGI (reference sequence). This CDR3 is built from 16 residues. The CDR3 region is CASSSLTGRGFHTQYF. CDR3 in DNA: TGTGCCAGCAGTTCTCTCACGGGCAGGGGGTTTCATACGCAGTATTTT.

The chain has TRBV20-1 and TRBJ2-5; a weak D match, TRBD2 (6 bases). V dropped 4 bases and J dropped 3 bases, with 6 bases sitting between them. CDR1 is DFQATT and CDR2 is SNEGSKA in the germline V gene (reference sequence). The CDR3 has 11 residues. CDR3 nucleotides: TGCAGTGCTATAGCGGAAGAGACCCAGTACTTC. This codes for CSAIAEETQYF.

This chain links TRBV18 with TRBJ2-7, with D unclear. This CDR3 is 11 amino acids long. Trimming stripped 2 bases from V and 9 bases from J, with 8 bases between. Germline assignment: CDR1 KGHSH and CDR2 LQKENI. CDR3: CASSPGHGQYF. The CDR3 coding sequence is TGTGCCAGCTCACCAGGGCACGGGCAGTACTTC. The full variable domain, with the rest looked up from reference TRBV18 and TRBJ2-7, is NAGVMQNPRHLVRRRGQEARLRCSPMKGHSHVYWYRQLPEEGLKFMVYLQKENIIDESGMPKERFSAEFPKEGPSILRIQQVVRGDSAAYFCASSPGHGQYFGPGTRLTVT.

The V call is TRBV4-2, the J call TRBJ1-5; D uncertain. The germline CDR1 and CDR2 sequences are LGHNA and YNFKEQ. Deletions cut 1 base from V and 2 bases from J, with 6 bases between. CDR3 length: 14 residues. The CDR3 region has the DNA TGTGCCAGCAGCCAAGTCAGGCGCAATCAGCCCCAGCATTTT. It specifies CASSQVRRNQPQHF.

CDR3 in amino acids: CASSLVLTSGRGNEQFF. DNA for the CDR3: TGTGCCAGCAGCTTAGTTCTGACTAGCGGGAGGGGGAATGAGCAGTTCTTC. V usage is TRBV7-2 and J usage is TRBJ2-1; TRBD2 aligns across 14 bases. The germline V gene has CDR1 SGHTA and CDR2 FQGNSA. V gave up 1 base and J gave up 7 bases; unmatched junction bases: 6. The CDR3 contains 17 residues. The full variable domain, its missing parts supplied by reference TRBV7-2 and TRBJ2-1, is GAGVSQSPSNKVTEKGKDVELRCDPISGHTALYWYRQSLGQGLEFLIYFQGNSAPDKSGLPSDRFSAERTGGSVSTLTIQRTQQEDSAVYLCASSLVLTSGRGNEQFFGPGTRLTVL.

The rearrangement uses TRBV5-1 and TRBJ2-1; 9 positions agree with TRBD2. CDR3 size: 18 residues. V shed 1 base and J 3 bases; nucleotides not matched to a gene: 11. The germline CDR1 and CDR2 sequences are SGHRS and YFSETQ. CDR3 sequence reads: CASSLILAGKANYNEQFF. The DNA for the CDR3 is TGCGCCAGCAGCTTGATACTAGCGGGCAAGGCAAACTACAATGAGCAGTTCTTC.

The rearrangement joins TRBV30 to TRBJ1-3; 7 bases align to TRBD1. The CDR3 covers 15 residues. From germline, CDR1 is GTSNPN and CDR2 SVGIG (reference sequence). V was pared by 5 bases and J by 4 bases, with 11 bases of the junction left unmatched. The CDR3 region has the DNA TGTGCCTGGTCGAATCCCGGGACAGTAGGAAACACCATATATTTT. Translated: CAWSNPGTVGNTIYF.

This clone has more than one count but fewer than ten. This sequence joins TRBV7-2 and TRBJ2-7, with D possibly being TRBD1 (6 bases). V was cut by 7 bases and J by 0 bases, with 13 bases left in between. Germline V gives CDR1 SGHTA, CDR2 FQGNSA. This CDR3 has 14 amino acids. The CDR3 sequence: CASNRDTGSYEQYF. In DNA form, the CDR3 reads TGTGCCAGCAACCGGGACACGGGCTCCTACGAGCAGTACTTC.

The chain joins TRBV19 to TRBJ1-4; 7 bases are shared with TRBD1. The CDR3 consists of 16 residues. With V trimmed by 5 bases and J by 5 bases, 11 bases remained unmatched. Germline V gene lookup returns CDR1 LNHDA and CDR2 SQIVND (reference sequence). CDR3 nucleotides: TGTGCCAGTAGTTGGGACAGTAGAATAGAAAATGAAAAACTGTTTTTT. It translates to CASSWDSRIENEKLFF. Complete variable domain (other parts from reference TRBV19 and TRBJ1-4): DGGITQSPKYLFRKEGQNVTLSCEQNLNHDAMYWYRQDPGQGLRLIYYSQIVNDFQKGDIAEGYSVSREKKESFPLTVTSAQKNPTAFYLCASSWDSRIENEKLFFGSGTQLSVL.

The chain recombines TRBV3-1 (or the pseudogene TRBV3-2) with TRBJ2-1; the match to TRBD1 covers 7 bases. V trimming: 9 bases; J trimming: 5 bases; junction bases outside the gene matches: 7. The CDR3 is 13 amino acids. The germline V gene encodes CDR1 LGHDT and CDR2 YNNKEL (reference sequence). CDR3 sequence (DNA): TGTGCCAGTTCCGACAGGGTGAACAATGAGCAGTTCTTC. This encodes CASSDRVNNEQFF.

V gene TRBV28 combines with J gene TRBJ1-5, with D possibly being TRBD1 (6 bases). There are 16 residues in the CDR3. The germline V and J ends were trimmed by 0 bases and 6 bases, with 15 bases remaining between them. Germline assignment: CDR1 MDHEN and CDR2 SYDVKM. The CDR3 sequence is CASSLWSRGVSQPQHF. The CDR3 DNA is TGTGCCAGCAGTTTATGGTCCAGGGGTGTAAGTCAGCCCCAGCATTTT.

This rearrangement joins TRBV5-4 to TRBJ1-1; D is possibly TRBD1 (5 bases). In germline, CDR1 is SGHNT, CDR2 YYREEE (reference sequence). Between the trimmed V and J ends, which lost 4 bases and 5 bases, there was a span of 12 bases. CDR3 size: 13 residues. The CDR3 DNA reads TGTGCCAGCAGCCGAGTCAGGGAAACTGAAGCTTTCTTT. Translation gives CASSRVRETEAFF.